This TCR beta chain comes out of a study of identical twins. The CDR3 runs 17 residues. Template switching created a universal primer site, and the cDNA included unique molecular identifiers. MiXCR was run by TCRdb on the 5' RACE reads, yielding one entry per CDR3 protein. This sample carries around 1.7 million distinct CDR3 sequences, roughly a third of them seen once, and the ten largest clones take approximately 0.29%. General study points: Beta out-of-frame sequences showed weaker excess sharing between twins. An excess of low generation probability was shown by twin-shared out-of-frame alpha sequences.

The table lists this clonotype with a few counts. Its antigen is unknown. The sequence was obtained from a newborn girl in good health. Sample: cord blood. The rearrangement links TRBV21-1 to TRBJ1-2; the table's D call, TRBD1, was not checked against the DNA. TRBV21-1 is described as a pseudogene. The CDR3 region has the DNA TGTGCCAGCAGCTCCCACAAGGGGCAGGCCCTTTCATATGGCTACACCTTC. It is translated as CASSSHKGQALSYGYTF.